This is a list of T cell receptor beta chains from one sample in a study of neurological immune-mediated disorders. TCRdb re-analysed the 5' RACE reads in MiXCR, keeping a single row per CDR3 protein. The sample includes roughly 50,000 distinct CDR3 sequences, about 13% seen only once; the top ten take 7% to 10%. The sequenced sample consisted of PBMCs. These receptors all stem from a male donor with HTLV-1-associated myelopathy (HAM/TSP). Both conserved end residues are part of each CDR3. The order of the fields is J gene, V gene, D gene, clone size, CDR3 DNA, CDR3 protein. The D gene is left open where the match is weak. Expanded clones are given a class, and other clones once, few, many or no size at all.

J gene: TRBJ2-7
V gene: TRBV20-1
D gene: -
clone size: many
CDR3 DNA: TGCAGTGCTAGCCTTAGTCAGGGAGAATACGAGCAGTACTTC
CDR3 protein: CSASLSQGEYEQYF

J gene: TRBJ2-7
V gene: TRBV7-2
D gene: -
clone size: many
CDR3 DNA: TGTGCCAGCAGCTTAGCGGATACAGGGATCGGTAGTGAGCAGTACTTC
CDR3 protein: CASSLADTGIGSEQYF

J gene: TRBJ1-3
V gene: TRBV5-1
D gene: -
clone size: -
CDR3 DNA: TGCGCCAGTAGCTTTGGGACGGTTAGGGAAACCATATATTTT
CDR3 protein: CASSFGTVRETIYF

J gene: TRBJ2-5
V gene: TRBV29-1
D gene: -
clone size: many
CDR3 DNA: TGCAGCGGGACGGTGGAAGAGACCCAGTACTTC
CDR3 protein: CSGTVEETQYF

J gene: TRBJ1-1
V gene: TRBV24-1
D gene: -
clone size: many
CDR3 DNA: TGTGCCACCAGTGATCAGGGCTCTACTGAAGCTTTCTTT
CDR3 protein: CATSDQGSTEAFF

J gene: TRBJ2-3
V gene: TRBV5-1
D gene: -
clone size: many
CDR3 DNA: TGCGCCAGCAGCTTGGACCTGACAGTTCCCACAGATACGCAGTATTTT
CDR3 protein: CASSLDLTVPTDTQYF

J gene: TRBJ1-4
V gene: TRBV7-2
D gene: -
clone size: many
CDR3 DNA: TGTGCCAGCAGCACCCGTCAGGGGAGGATAGAAAAACTGTTTTTT
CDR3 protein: CASSTRQGRIEKLFF

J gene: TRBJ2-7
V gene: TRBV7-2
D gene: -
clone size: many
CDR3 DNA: TGTGCCAGCAGTGGGACACCACTCTACGAGCAGTACTTC
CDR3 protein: CASSGTPLYEQYF

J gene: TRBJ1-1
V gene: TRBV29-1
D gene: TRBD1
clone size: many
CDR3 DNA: TGCAGCGTTGATCTTGGGGACAGAATTGGACCTGAAGCTTTCTTT
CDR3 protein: CSVDLGDRIGPEAFF

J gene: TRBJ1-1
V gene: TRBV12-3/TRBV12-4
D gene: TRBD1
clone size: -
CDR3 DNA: TGTACCGGGGACAGGGGGGTTGGGACTGAAGCTTTCTTT
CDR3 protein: CTGDRGVGTEAFF

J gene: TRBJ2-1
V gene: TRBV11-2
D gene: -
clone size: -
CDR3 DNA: TGTGCCAGCAGCTTAGTGAGTACAAGGGGCTACAATGAGCAGTTCTTC
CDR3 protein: CASSLVSTRGYNEQFF

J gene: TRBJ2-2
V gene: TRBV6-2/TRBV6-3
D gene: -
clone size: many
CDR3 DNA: TGTGCCAGCAGCGTGGGGGTCGGGGAGCTGTTTTTT
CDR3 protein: CASSVGVGELFF

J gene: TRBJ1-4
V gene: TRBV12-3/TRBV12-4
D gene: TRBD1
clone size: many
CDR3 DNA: TGTGCCAGCACCTCCGACAGGGATGAAAAACTGTTTTTT
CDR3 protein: CASTSDRDEKLFF

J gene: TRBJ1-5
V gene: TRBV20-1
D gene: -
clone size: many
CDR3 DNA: TGCAGTGCTAGAAACGGTCTGCGGCAGCCCCAGCATTTT
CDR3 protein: CSARNGLRQPQHF

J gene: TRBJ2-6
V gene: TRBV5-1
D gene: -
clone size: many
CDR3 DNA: TGCGCCAGCAGCTTGCGAGGGGACTCTGGGGCCAACGTCCTGACTTTC
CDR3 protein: CASSLRGDSGANVLTF

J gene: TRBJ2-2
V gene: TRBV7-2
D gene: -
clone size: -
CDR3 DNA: TGTGCCAGCAGCTTGCGAGAGTTAAACACCGGGGAGCTGTTTTTT
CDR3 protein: CASSLRELNTGELFF

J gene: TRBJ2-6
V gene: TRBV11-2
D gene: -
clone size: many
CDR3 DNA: TGTGCCAGCAGCTTACCCGCTGGGGCCAACGTCCTGACTTTC
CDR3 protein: CASSLPAGANVLTF

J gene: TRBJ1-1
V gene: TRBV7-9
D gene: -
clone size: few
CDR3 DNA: TGTGCCAGCAGCTTAGTGACAGGTTCGGGCACTGAAGCTTTCTTT
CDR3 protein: CASSLVTGSGTEAFF

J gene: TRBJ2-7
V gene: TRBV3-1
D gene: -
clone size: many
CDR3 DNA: TGTGCCAGCAGCCAACTCAGCTACGAGCAGTACTTC
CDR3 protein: CASSQLSYEQYF

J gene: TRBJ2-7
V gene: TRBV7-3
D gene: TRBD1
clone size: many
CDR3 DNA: TGTGCCAGCAGCTTGACCGGGACAGGGGGTTTTAACGAGCAGTACTTC
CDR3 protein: CASSLTGTGGFNEQYF

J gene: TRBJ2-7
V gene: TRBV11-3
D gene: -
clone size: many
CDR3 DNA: TGTGCCAGCAGCTTAGATCGTCTCGAGCAGTACTTC
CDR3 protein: CASSLDRLEQYF

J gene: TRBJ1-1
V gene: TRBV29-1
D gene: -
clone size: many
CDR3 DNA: TGCAGCGTTGCTCCCAGATCGAACACTGAAGCTTTCTTT
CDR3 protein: CSVAPRSNTEAFF

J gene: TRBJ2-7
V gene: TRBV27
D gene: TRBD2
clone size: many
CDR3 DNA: TGTGCCAGCAGTTCGACTCCCACAGCGGGGGTAGGACGTCCACACTACGAGCAGTACTTC
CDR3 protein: CASSSTPTAGVGRPHYEQYF

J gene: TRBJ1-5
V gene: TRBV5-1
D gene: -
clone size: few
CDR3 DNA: TGCGCCAGCAGCTTATCGGGGACTCAGCCCCAGCATTTT
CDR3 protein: CASSLSGTQPQHF